This entry is about one TCR beta chain. Its specificity is not known. Its ends do not fully match the called genes, so a read error is possible. Diagnoses were established using clinical symptoms, serum thyroxine and TRAb, thyroid ultrasound and orbital computed tomography. The data stem from a study of T cells in Graves' hyperthyroidism and ophthalmopathy. RNA transcripts were the template for amplifying TCR beta CDR3 regions. When the TCR CDR3 underwent first-round RT-PCR, the HTBI primer set was used. MiXCR, applied by TCRdb to the multiplex PCR reads, yields one record per CDR3 protein. The sample consists of hundreds of thousands of distinct CDR3 sequences, 45% of them appearing once. Notes on the study in general: Most expanded thyroid clonotypes above 0.001 recurred in blood.

Sequenced: peripheral blood or thyroid tissue (not recorded which). The source is an adult man with Graves' disease, either hyperthyroidism or ophthalmopathy (not recorded which).

CDR3 in amino acids: CSARGLRYEQCF. As DNA, the CDR3 is TGCAGTGCTAGGGGGCTAAGGTACGAGCAGTGCTTC. The chain couples TRBV20-1 to TRBJ2-7, with a weak D call TRBD1 (5 bases). This CDR3 region has 12 residues. Germline-derived CDR1 and CDR2 are DFQATT and SNEGSKA (reference sequence).